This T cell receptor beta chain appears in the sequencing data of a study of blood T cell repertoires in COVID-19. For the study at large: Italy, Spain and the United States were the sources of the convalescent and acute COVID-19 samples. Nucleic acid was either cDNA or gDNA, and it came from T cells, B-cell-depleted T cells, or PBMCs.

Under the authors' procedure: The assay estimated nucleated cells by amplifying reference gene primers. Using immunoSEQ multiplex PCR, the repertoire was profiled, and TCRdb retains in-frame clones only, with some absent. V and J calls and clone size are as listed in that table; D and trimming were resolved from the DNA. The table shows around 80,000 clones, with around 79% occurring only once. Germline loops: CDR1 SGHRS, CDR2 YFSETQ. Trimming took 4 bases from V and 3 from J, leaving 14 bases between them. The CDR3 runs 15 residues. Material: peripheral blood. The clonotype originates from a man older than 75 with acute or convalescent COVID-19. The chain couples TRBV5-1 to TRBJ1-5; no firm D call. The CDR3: CASSQTAGTNQPQHF. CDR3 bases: TGCGCCAGCAGCCAGACGGCAGGAACCAATCAGCCCCAGCATTTT. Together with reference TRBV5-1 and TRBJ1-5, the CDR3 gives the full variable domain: KAGVTQTPRYLIKTRGQQVTLSCSPISGHRSVSWYQQTPGQGLQFLFEYFSETQRNKGNFPGRFSGRQFSNSRSEMNVSTLELGDSALYLCASSQTAGTNQPQHFGDGTRLSIL.